What follows are 29 T cell receptor beta chains derived from one specimen sequenced in a study of shared clonotypes between healthy human individuals. TCRdb's copy holds only in-frame clones and misses some; the assay was immunoSEQ multiplex PCR. This sample has about 2.2 million clones, with roughly 91% found just once. Naive CD8 isolation took CD45RO-negative cells positively selected for CCR7 and excluded terminally differentiated effector memory CD45RA+ cells. The sequencing input was naive CD8+ T cells from PBMCs. All receptors derive from a man between 18 and 29 years old in good health. Some clones in this sample may be carry-over from other donors' samples.

The genes are TRBV11-2 and TRBJ2-1; D is unclear. CDR1 and CDR2 from the germline V gene are SGHAT and FQNNGV. V was cut by 3 bases and J by 8 bases, with 5 bases left in between. This CDR3 is 11 amino acids long. The CDR3 loop is CASSFGDEQFF. The CDR3 region has the DNA TGTGCCAGCAGCTTTGGGGATGAGCAGTTCTTC.

V usage is TRBV11-2 and J usage is TRBJ2-7; perhaps TRBD2 as D (6 bases). Germline CDR1 reads SGHAT; CDR2 reads FQNNGV. CDR3 length equals 15 residues. With 3 bases removed from V and 3 bases from J, the gap between germline ends came to 15 bases. The CDR3 here is CASSFQLGLFYEQYF. The CDR3 nucleotides are TGTGCCAGCAGCTTCCAATTGGGACTGTTCTACGAGCAGTACTTC.

V and J are TRBV27 and TRBJ2-2; weak D call: TRBD1 (5 bases). The CDR3 totals 14 residues. Germline CDR1 and CDR2: MNHEY and SMNVEV (reference sequence). V shed 3 bases and J shed 5 bases, with 10 bases lying between them. CDR3 sequence: CASSFRDSTGELFF. As DNA, the CDR3 is TGTGCCAGCAGTTTCAGGGATAGTACCGGGGAGCTGTTTTTT.

The chain carries TRBV7-9 and TRBJ2-3, with D perhaps TRBD2 (5 bases). This CDR3 has 16 amino acids. With 1 base removed from V and 0 bases from J, the gap between germline ends came to 11 bases. Germline V gives CDR1 SEHNR, CDR2 FQNEAQ (reference sequence). The chain's CDR3 is CASSLERVSSTDTQYF. CDR3 DNA sequence: TGTGCCAGCAGCTTAGAGAGGGTGTCGAGCACAGATACGCAGTATTTT.

V is TRBV5-1 and J is TRBJ1-1; D might be TRBD1 (6 bases). Trimming left V 1 base short and J 5 bases short, with 12 bases between. The CDR3 length is 14 residues. The germline gives CDR1 SGHRS, CDR2 YFSETQ. CDR3 nucleotide sequence: TGCGCCAGCAGCTTGTGGCAGGGGAGTACTGAAGCTTTCTTT. Protein: CASSLWQGSTEAFF. The whole variable domain, remainder taken from reference TRBV5-1 and TRBJ1-1, is KAGVTQTPRYLIKTRGQQVTLSCSPISGHRSVSWYQQTPGQGLQFLFEYFSETQRNKGNFPGRFSGRQFSNSRSEMNVSTLELGDSALYLCASSLWQGSTEAFFGQGTRLTVV.

This clone was found a few times. The chain combines TRBV30 with TRBJ1-1, with D unresolved. CDR1 and CDR2 from the germline V gene are GTSNPN and SVGIG (reference sequence). The CDR3 sequence is 11 residues long. V lost 8 bases and J 3 bases, leaving 10 bases between the germline ends. CDR3: CALDEHTEAFF. CDR3 nucleotides: TGTGCCCTCGACGAACACACTGAAGCTTTCTTT.

In the case of this clone: Other nucleotide sequences from this sample produce the same CDR3. This chain connects TRBV6-5 to TRBJ1-5; the D gene is possibly TRBD1 (5 bases). V was clipped by 4 bases and J by 0 bases, with 7 bases between them. The CDR3 is made up of 14 amino acids. Per the germline V gene, CDR1 is MNHEY and CDR2 is SVGAGI. The CDR3 bases are TGTGCCAGCAGTTCCGGGGCTAGCAATCAGCCCCAGCATTTT. It yields the protein CASSSGASNQPQHF.

For this clone: The same CDR3 also results from other DNA sequences found in this sample. The chain uses TRBV27 and TRBJ2-1; tentatively, D is TRBD2 (5 bases). Trimming cost V 6 bases and J 4 bases, with 16 bases left between them. Germline V CDR1 and CDR2: MNHEY, SMNVEV (reference sequence). This CDR3 region has 15 residues. CDR3 sequence reads: CASSLSSSSYNEQFF. For the CDR3, the DNA is TGTGCCAGCAGCCTCAGCTCTAGCTCTTACAATGAGCAGTTCTTC.

The chain has TRBV11-2 and TRBJ2-5; no clear D gene. The J call may be faulty, since TRBJ2-7 better matches the DNA end. Germline CDR1 SGHAT, CDR2 FQNNGV. This CDR3 is 14 amino acids long. CDR3 bases: TGTGCCAGCAGCCCACTTTCGGGCACGTACGAGCAGTACTTC. This codes for CASSPLSGTYEQYF.

J is TRBJ1-5 and V is TRBV6-5, with D perhaps matching TRBD1 (5 bases). Germline V gene lookup returns CDR1 MNHEY and CDR2 SVGAGI. This CDR3 contains 13 residues. Trimming pared 7 bases from V and 7 bases from J, leaving 14 bases between. This CDR3 reads CASTLGLGQPQHF. CDR3 bases: TGTGCCAGCACCTTGGGGCTCGGGCAGCCCCAGCATTTT.

This chain uses TRBV14 with TRBJ2-1, with D possibly TRBD1 on 6 matching bases. V lost 4 bases, J lost 1 base, and 17 bases lay in between. The CDR3 is 17 amino acids. The germline V gene encodes CDR1 SGHDN and CDR2 FVKESK. The CDR3 sequence: CASSPQWGLLSYNEQFF. The CDR3 nucleotides are TGTGCCAGCAGCCCCCAGTGGGGGCTCTTATCCTACAATGAGCAGTTCTTC.

The chain is built from TRBV10-2 and TRBJ2-5; TRBD1 is a possible D gene (5 bases). The length of the CDR3 is 15 residues. Germline CDR1 WSHSY, CDR2 SAAADI. V was trimmed by 2 bases and J by 1 base, leaving 11 bases between them. Here the CDR3 DNA reads TGCGCCAGCAGTGAGAGATCTGGGGCCCAAGAGACCCAGTACTTC. Amino acids: CASSERSGAQETQYF.

Details on this clone: Possible read error: a much larger clone is one base away. V and J are TRBV5-5 and TRBJ1-1, with D uncertain. CDR3 length equals 13 residues. Deletions cut 4 bases from V and 1 base from J, with 8 bases between. The germline V gene encodes CDR1 SGHKS and CDR2 YYEKEE (reference sequence). CDR3 sequence (DNA): TGTGCCAGCAGCGTACCAGGGAACACTGAAGCTTTCTTT. Protein: CASSVPGNTEAFF.

In this sample, this clone turned up once. The chain links TRBV5-1 to TRBJ2-1; possibly TRBD1 or TRBD2 for D (5 bases each). The germline gives CDR1 SGHRS, CDR2 YFSETQ. This CDR3 spans 14 amino acids. Trimming stripped 4 bases from V and 8 bases from J, with 16 bases between. This CDR3 reads CASSAFPRGDEQFF. The CDR3 DNA follows: TGCGCCAGCAGCGCGTTCCCGAGGGGTGATGAGCAGTTCTTC.

The V call is TRBV5-1, the J call TRBJ2-7, with 8 bases identical to TRBD2. The junction had 5 bases not matched to a gene; V was cut back by 0 bases and J by 6 bases. The CDR3 sequence is 14 residues long. Germline V CDR1 and CDR2: SGHRS, YFSETQ. CDR3: CASSLASGPVEQYF. In DNA, the CDR3 is TGCGCCAGCAGCTTGGCTAGCGGGCCAGTCGAGCAGTACTTC.

The V call is TRBV27, the J call TRBJ2-1; possibly TRBD2 for D (6 bases). V was clipped by 5 bases and J by 8 bases, with 25 bases between them. CDR1 MNHEY and CDR2 SMNVEV come from the germline V gene (reference sequence). There are 17 residues in the CDR3. As DNA, the CDR3 is TGTGCCAGCAGTCTCATAACCCTAGCGAGAGGTGGGTATGAGCAGTTCTTC. It is translated as CASSLITLARGGYEQFF.

The chain couples TRBV4-3 to TRBJ2-1, with a tentative D call TRBD2 (6 bases). The V end lost 6 bases, the J end lost 5 bases, and 14 bases lay between the germline ends. Germline CDR1 LGHNA, CDR2 YSLEER. The CDR3 is made up of 14 amino acids. CDR3 in DNA: TGCGCCAGCAGACGGGGCGGGGCTGACAATGAGCAGTTCTTC. This codes for CASRRGGADNEQFF.

The chain links TRBV6-5 to TRBJ1-1; D perhaps matches TRBD1 (6 bases). The CDR3 totals 12 residues. Germline loops: CDR1 MNHEY, CDR2 SVGAGI. The V end lost 9 bases, the J end lost 5 bases, and 13 bases lay between the germline ends. The CDR3 bases are TGTGCCAGTGGGGGCCCGGGGACTGAAGCTTTCTTT. This encodes CASGGPGTEAFF.

The gene calls are TRBV27 and TRBJ2-2; D ambiguous. Trimming took off 8 bases at V and 8 bases at J, with 12 bases between the two ends. This CDR3 has 12 amino acids. The germline gives CDR1 MNHEY, CDR2 SMNVEV (reference sequence). CDR3 sequence reads: CASFIHPGELFF. The CDR3 DNA follows: TGTGCCAGCTTCATCCATCCAGGGGAGCTGTTTTTT.

The CDR3 sequence is CASSQVGPGTEAFF. Here the CDR3 DNA reads TGCGCCAGCAGCCAAGTGGGGCCCGGAACTGAAGCTTTCTTT. V and J are TRBV4-1 and TRBJ1-1, with D tentatively TRBD1 (5 bases). V was trimmed by 1 base and J by 5 bases, leaving 11 bases between them. This CDR3 region has 14 residues. From germline, CDR1 is MGHRA and CDR2 YSYEKL.

DNA for the CDR3: TGTGCCAGCAGTGCGGGGACTACCCCCACCTACGAGCAGTACTTC. This gives the protein CASSAGTTPTYEQYF. V is TRBV6-5 and J is TRBJ2-7, with 7 bases matching TRBD2. With 5 bases clipped from V and 2 bases from J, the junction kept 9 bases outside the gene matches. This CDR3 spans 15 amino acids. The germline V gene encodes CDR1 MNHEY and CDR2 SVGAGI.

The CDR3 DNA sequence: TGTGCCAGCAGGGAGGGCGCAGGGGCTAACTATGGCTACACCTTC. Translating gives CASREGAGANYGYTF. The chain carries TRBV5-6 and TRBJ1-2; weak D call: TRBD1 (6 bases). V lost 5 bases and J 0 bases, leaving 14 bases between the germline ends. This CDR3 comprises 15 residues. Germline loops: CDR1 SGHDT, CDR2 YYEEEE.

CDR3 sequence (DNA): TGCAGCGTATTCGACAGGGGGCTTTACGAGCAGTACTTC. It is translated as CSVFDRGLYEQYF. J is TRBJ2-7 and V is TRBV29-1, with 10 nucleotides matching TRBD1. Germline values: CDR1 SQVTM, CDR2 ANQGSEA. This CDR3 is 13 amino acids long. The V and J ends lost 6 bases and 4 bases, in that order; junction bases with no gene match: 6.

The genes are TRBV11-3 and TRBJ2-3, with TRBD1 matching over 8 bases. The CDR3 is 16 amino acids. J lost 0 bases, V lost 5 bases, and 7 bases had no gene match. CDR1 is SGHNT and CDR2 is YENEEA in the germline V gene. In nucleotides, the CDR3 is TGTGCCAGCAGCCCTGAACAGGGGGAGAGCACAGATACGCAGTATTTT. Translating gives CASSPEQGESTDTQYF.

The gene calls are TRBV15 and TRBJ2-1; possible D gene TRBD1, 5 bases. This CDR3 is 16 amino acids long. Between the trimmed V and J ends, which lost 2 bases and 2 bases, there was a span of 13 bases. Germline assignment: CDR1 LNHNV and CDR2 YYDKDF (reference sequence). The CDR3 bases are TGTGCCACCAGCAGAAAAAGGGGTGGGGCCTACAATGAGCAGTTCTTC. This gives the protein CATSRKRGGAYNEQFF.

The chain joins TRBV28 to TRBJ2-7; 10 nucleotides align to TRBD1. The CDR3 is 15 residues long. From germline, CDR1 is MDHEN and CDR2 SYDVKM. The J segment lost 2 bases and the V segment lost 5 bases, leaving 6 bases of the junction unmatched. Here the CDR3 DNA reads TGTGCCAGCAGTACCCGACAGGGGGCGGCCTACGAGCAGTACTTC. It yields the protein CASSTRQGAAYEQYF.

Comments on this clone: Additional DNA sequences in this sample encode the identical CDR3. The chain recombines TRBV2 with TRBJ2-1; 10 bases agree with TRBD2. The V gene's germline CDR1 is SNHLY and CDR2 FYNNEI. V dropped 5 bases and J dropped 3; count of bases not matched to a gene: 4. CDR3 length: 15 amino acids. The CDR3 sequence is CASSSGLAVYNEQFF. The CDR3 DNA reads as TGTGCCAGCAGTTCTGGACTAGCGGTCTACAATGAGCAGTTCTTC.

The rearrangement joins TRBV7-3 to TRBJ2-1, with D unresolved. The CDR3 is 15 amino acids. Trimming cost V 5 bases and J 7 bases, with 18 bases left between them. The V gene's germline CDR1 is SGHTA and CDR2 FQGTGA. The DNA of the CDR3 is TGTGCCAGCAGCGTGGACGAGAGCCCTTGGAATGAGCAGTTCTTC. Translated: CASSVDESPWNEQFF. The variable domain in full, with the rest retrieved from reference TRBV7-3 and TRBJ2-1, is GAGVSQTPSNKVTEKGKYVELRCDPISGHTALYWYRQSLGQGPEFLIYFQGTGAADDSGLPNDRFFAVRPEGSVSTLKIQRTERGDSAVYLCASSVDESPWNEQFFGPGTRLTVL.

This clone came up a few times. The chain couples TRBV27 to TRBJ2-7; TRBD1 might be the D (5 bases). The germline gives CDR1 MNHEY, CDR2 SMNVEV (reference sequence). The V end lost 4 bases, the J end lost 7 bases, and 8 bases lay between the germline ends. The CDR3 spans 11 residues. In DNA form, the CDR3 reads TGTGCCAGCAGTTCAGGGTTAGAGCAGTACTTC. Translation: CASSSGLEQYF.